Described below is a single T cell receptor beta chain sequence and its context. Its antigen remains unidentified. The data belong to a study of cytomegalovirus exposure and HLA in healthy donors. Study findings and constraints: Prior analysis indicated that the majority of TCR beta V segments exhibited productivity approximately 87% or approximately 30% of the time. Analyzed later, most CMV-associated TCR beta chains appeared HLA-restricted.

The PCR had 60 Vbeta and 13 Jbeta primers. Profiled with immunoSEQ multiplex PCR; TCRdb holds only in-frame clones, not every one. The sample consists of around 150,000 clones, approximately 67% of them appearing once. CDR3 length: 12 residues. Germline CDR1 reads PRHDT; CDR2 reads FYEKMQ (reference sequence). Trimming took 5 bases from V and 6 from J; bases not matched to a gene: 2. This sequence originates from a woman aged 18-35 years in good health and CMV-seropositive. Input material: PBMCs. This chain connects TRBV13 to TRBJ2-7; 9 nucleotides line up with TRBD2. CDR3 nucleotide sequence: TGTGCCAGCAGCATGACTAGCGGCGAGCAGTACTTC. Protein: CASSMTSGEQYF.